This is a list of T cell receptor beta chains from one sample in a study of blood T cell repertoires in COVID-19. Sequencing was performed with immunoSEQ multiplex PCR; in TCRdb, only in-frame clones are kept and a portion is missing. The sample shows 300,000 to 400,000 clones, about 90% of them seen only once. Sequences were obtained from peripheral blood. The source is a woman in her 70s with COVID-19, enrolled during active disease. Each CDR3 is given with its conserved first and last residue. Each record gives: J gene, V gene, CDR3 protein.

TRBJ2-3 TRBV9 CASSVGQASYTQYF
TRBJ2-1 TRBV29-1 CSVEAVSTYNEQFF
TRBJ2-7 TRBV12-3/TRBV12-4 CASSSRVHEQYF
TRBJ1-2 TRBV28 CASSGGVMTANYGYTF
TRBJ2-1 TRBV29-1 CSVKGLLGEQFF
TRBJ2-5 TRBV24-1 CATSDLPQSGGGETQYF
TRBJ1-6 TRBV24-1 CATSDSLGGATLHF
TRBJ1-6 TRBV7-2 CASSLTRANSPLHF
TRBJ2-2 TRBV9 CASSVPTDTGELFF
TRBJ1-2 TRBV10-3 CAIREGQGAGYTF
TRBJ1-5 TRBV5-6 CASSLMDRGHQPQHF
TRBJ1-2 TRBV6-5 CASSYSLGSNYGYTF
TRBJ1-2 TRBV5-6 CASSPWDRVNYGYTF
TRBJ1-2 TRBV30 CAWSVGRGDGYTF
TRBJ1-2 TRBV29-1 CSVGAANYGYTF
TRBJ1-6 TRBV2 CASSEKGQGVSPLHF
TRBJ1-1 TRBV7-2 CASTVTGAYTEAFF
TRBJ2-5 TRBV5-1 CASSLPQGGETQYF
TRBJ1-6 TRBV5-1 CASAPRAGRDNSPLHF
TRBJ2-1 TRBV2 CASSLAVSYNEQFF
TRBJ1-2 TRBV3-1/TRBV3-2 CASSQGQGWNYGYTF
TRBJ1-2 TRBV7-2 CASNHGPGLGYTF
TRBJ2-3 TRBV24-1 CATSDTEGTDTQYF
TRBJ1-6 TRBV10-2 CASSELHLNSPLHF
TRBJ1-1 TRBV4-2 CASSQTQGNTEAFF
TRBJ1-1 TRBV2 CASSDLPGRTEAFF
TRBJ2-2 TRBV21-1 CASSHIYRDRGLGGELFF
TRBJ2-7 TRBV9 CASSASSGSYEQYF
TRBJ2-7 TRBV7-9 CASSSQDRGLREQYF
TRBJ2-5 TRBV7-9 CASSLGRGGETQYF
TRBJ1-2 TRBV5-1 CASSLENRDGYTF
TRBJ1-1 TRBV18 CASSPWSLTEAFF
TRBJ2-7 TRBV21-1 CASCRGDRSDHSYEQYF
TRBJ2-2 TRBV10-3 CAISESRASNTGELFF
TRBJ2-7 TRBV5-1 CASSWTITTSEQYF
TRBJ1-5 TRBV6-2/TRBV6-3 CASSQGSNQPQHF
TRBJ2-6 TRBV6-2/TRBV6-3 CASSLGGSSGANVLTF
TRBJ2-1 TRBV5-4 CASSLGGPAYNEQFF
TRBJ1-6 TRBV5-1 CASSFAQNSPLHF
TRBJ1-1 TRBV7-2 CASSSQMEGTEAFF
TRBJ1-4 TRBV2 CARGQGNEKLFF
TRBJ1-1 TRBV10-3 CAISGARAEAFF
TRBJ1-1 TRBV29-1 CSGKGAAGTEAFF
TRBJ1-6 TRBV10-2 CASMHRGFAYNSPLHF
TRBJ2-1 TRBV19 CASSTQGSPYNEQFF
TRBJ2-7 TRBV20-1 CSASVMGLYEQYF